A selection of T cell receptor beta chains follows, all from one sample in a study of OX40 agonist ivuxolimab in advanced cancers. Only in-frame clones appear in the TCRdb table, and some are missing; sequencing was by immunoSEQ multiplex PCR. The sample consists of approximately 54,000 clones, more than 85% of them appearing once. Source: CD4+ or CD8+ T cells sorted from blood, taken in a trial of the OX40 agonist ivuxolimab. The receptors originated from an adult with an advanced solid tumor such as melanoma, head and neck, liver or kidney cancer. Both conserved end residues are part of each CDR3. Each record gives: V gene, clone size, CDR3 protein. Part of the rows lack a size; the others show once, few, many or a class for expanded clones.

>TRBV27|once
CASSWSFKHEQYF
>TRBV29-1|NA
CSATGTSGVWDEQFF
>TRBV10-3|NA
CAIRRQGANPYSNQPQHF
>TRBV19|NA
CASDEGLAVNEQFF
>TRBV19|NA
CASSIGDNYEQYF
>TRBV23-1|NA
CASSTGALKDTTVNSPLHF
>TRBV6-5|NA
CAVRLATNEKLFF
>TRBV27|NA
CASSPYGTSEYNEQFF
>TRBV27|few
CASSMLPTGGNQPQHF
>TRBV27|once
CASSLDPRGSSTEAFF
>TRBV15|NA
CATSSGTGLTNYGYTF
>TRBV7-6|NA
CASSPTPGPNTGELFF
>TRBV7-8|NA
CASSLVGGGSYEQYF
>TRBV27|NA
CASSSTGEGSYNEQFF
>TRBV27|NA
CASSYGGQAYNEQFF
>TRBV9|NA
CASSTRGLAGVGEETQYF
>TRBV5-4|once
CAIQAIGDTHNEQFF
>TRBV28|once
CASSGSGAGELFF
>TRBV7-8|NA
CASSIDPYHSSTDTQYF
>TRBV7-8|once
CASSLTWGQIVQPQHF
>TRBV2|NA
CASSLQGRDYGYTF
>TRBV5-8|NA
CASSFGTGGYGYTF
>TRBV27|NA
CASSLIGTEYNSPLHF
>TRBV2|NA
CASSEAWTGGAYEQYF
>TRBV29-1|NA
CSVEDDYPKGQYF
>TRBV19|NA
CASRTGDSNQPQHF
>TRBV4-1|NA
CASSQPKSGNTIYF
>TRBV19|NA
CASSPGVPGNEQFF
>TRBV19|NA
CASIPHSGGNIQYF